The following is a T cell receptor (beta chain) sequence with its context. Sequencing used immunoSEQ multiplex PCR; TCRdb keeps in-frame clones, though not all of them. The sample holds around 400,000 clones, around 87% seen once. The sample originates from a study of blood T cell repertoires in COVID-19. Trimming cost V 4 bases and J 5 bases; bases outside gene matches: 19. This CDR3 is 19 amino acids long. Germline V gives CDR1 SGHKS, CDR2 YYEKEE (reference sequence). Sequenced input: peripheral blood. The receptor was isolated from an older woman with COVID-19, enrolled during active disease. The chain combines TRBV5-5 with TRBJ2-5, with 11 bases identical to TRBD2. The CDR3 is CASSPWGSGGAGQRETQYF. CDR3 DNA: TGTGCCAGCAGCCCCTGGGGTAGCGGGGGGGCCGGCCAGAGGGAGACCCAGTACTTC.